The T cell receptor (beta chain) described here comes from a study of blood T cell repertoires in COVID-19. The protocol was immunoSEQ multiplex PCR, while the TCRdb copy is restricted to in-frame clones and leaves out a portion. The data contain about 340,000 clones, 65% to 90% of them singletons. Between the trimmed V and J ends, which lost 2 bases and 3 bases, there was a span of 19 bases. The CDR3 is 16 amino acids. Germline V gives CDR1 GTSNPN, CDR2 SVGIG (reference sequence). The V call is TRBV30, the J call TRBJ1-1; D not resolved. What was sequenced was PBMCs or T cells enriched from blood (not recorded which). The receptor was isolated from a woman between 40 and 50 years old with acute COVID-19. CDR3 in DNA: TGTGCCTGGAGTAATTGGACGTTGGGAGCGGACACTGAAGCTTTCTTT. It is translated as CAWSNWTLGADTEAFF.